This is a list of T cell receptor beta chains from one sample in a study of graft-versus-host responses after intestinal transplantation. Measured with immunoSEQ multiplex PCR; TCRdb has only the in-frame clones, and not every one. The sample consists of around 39,000 clones, about 90% of them appearing once. The sample in question was PBMCs, obtained 267 days after transplant. These TCRs come from a human patient who received an intestinal transplant, so some T cells may come from the graft donor. Both conserved end residues are part of each CDR3. The D gene is left open where the match is weak. Some rows mark clone size as missing; the rest say once, few, many or name a class of expanded clone.

d_call: -
clone_size: -
v_call: TRBV19
j_call: TRBJ1-1
cdr3_nt: TGTGCCAGTAGCCAGGCAGGGCCGCTCACTGAAGCTTTCTTT
cdr3_aa: CASSQAGPLTEAFF

d_call: -
clone_size: once
v_call: TRBV19
j_call: TRBJ1-5
cdr3_nt: TGTGCCACCCGGGACAACAATCAGCCCCAGCATTTT
cdr3_aa: CATRDNNQPQHF

d_call: -
clone_size: -
v_call: TRBV2
j_call: TRBJ2-7
cdr3_nt: TGTGCCAGCAGTGATGGCCAGCCGTCCTACGAGCAGTACTTC
cdr3_aa: CASSDGQPSYEQYF

d_call: -
clone_size: -
v_call: TRBV6-1
j_call: TRBJ2-3
cdr3_nt: TGTGCCAGCAGTGAAATGACAGGAGCCACAGATACGCAGTATTTT
cdr3_aa: CASSEMTGATDTQYF

d_call: TRBD2
clone_size: once
v_call: TRBV7-8
j_call: TRBJ2-3
cdr3_nt: TGTGCCAGCAGCCATAGCGGGGGACCTTACACAGATACGCAGTATTTT
cdr3_aa: CASSHSGGPYTDTQYF

d_call: -
clone_size: -
v_call: TRBV4-1
j_call: TRBJ2-5
cdr3_nt: TGCGCCAGCAGCCAAACTCCCGGGGAGACCCAGTACTTC
cdr3_aa: CASSQTPGETQYF

d_call: -
clone_size: once
v_call: TRBV29-1
j_call: TRBJ1-1
cdr3_nt: TGCAGCGTTGAGTATCTCAACACTGAAGCTTTCTTT
cdr3_aa: CSVEYLNTEAFF

d_call: -
clone_size: -
v_call: TRBV7-7
j_call: TRBJ2-2
cdr3_nt: TGTGCCAGCAGCTTAGGCCTCGACACCGGGGAGCTGTTTTTT
cdr3_aa: CASSLGLDTGELFF

d_call: -
clone_size: -
v_call: TRBV5-1
j_call: TRBJ1-1
cdr3_nt: TGCGCCAGCAGCTTGAATGGTATCTGGACTGAAGCTTTCTTT
cdr3_aa: CASSLNGIWTEAFF

d_call: -
clone_size: -
v_call: TRBV27
j_call: TRBJ2-7
cdr3_nt: TGTGCCAGCAGTTCCCGTCAGGACACGGAGCAGTACTTC
cdr3_aa: CASSSRQDTEQYF

d_call: TRBD1
clone_size: -
v_call: TRBV12-5
j_call: TRBJ1-2
cdr3_nt: TGTGCTAGTGGTCCCGGGACAGGGTCCTATGGCTACACCTTC
cdr3_aa: CASGPGTGSYGYTF

d_call: -
clone_size: -
v_call: TRBV6-1
j_call: TRBJ1-1
cdr3_nt: TGTGCCAGCAACAGGGATGGGATGGCAGCTTTCTTT
cdr3_aa: CASNRDGMAAFF

d_call: TRBD1
clone_size: -
v_call: TRBV7-9
j_call: TRBJ1-5
cdr3_nt: TGTGCCAGCAGCTTAGGGGCAGGGGGAGCGGGACAGCCCCAGCATTTT
cdr3_aa: CASSLGAGGAGQPQHF

d_call: -
clone_size: -
v_call: TRBV23-1
j_call: TRBJ2-2
cdr3_nt: TGCGCCAGCAGTCTCCCTCCGGTGACTACCCGCACCGGGGAGCTGTTTTTT
cdr3_aa: CASSLPPVTTRTGELFF

d_call: TRBD1
clone_size: -
v_call: TRBV5-5
j_call: TRBJ2-4
cdr3_nt: TGTGCCAGCAGCATGGGACAGGCCAAAAACATTCAGTACTTC
cdr3_aa: CASSMGQAKNIQYF

d_call: -
clone_size: -
v_call: TRBV6-4
j_call: TRBJ1-5
cdr3_nt: TGTGCCAGCAGTGACCTAGACAGGTCGTTTAGCAATCAGCCCCAGCATTTT
cdr3_aa: CASSDLDRSFSNQPQHF

d_call: -
clone_size: -
v_call: TRBV14
j_call: TRBJ1-2
cdr3_nt: TGTGCCAGCAGCCAAGAAAACAGCTTCTATGGCTACACCTTC
cdr3_aa: CASSQENSFYGYTF

d_call: -
clone_size: -
v_call: TRBV6-5
j_call: TRBJ1-5
cdr3_nt: TGTGCCACCGGGGACAAAGTCAATCAGCCCCAGCATTTT
cdr3_aa: CATGDKVNQPQHF

d_call: -
clone_size: -
v_call: TRBV6-5
j_call: TRBJ1-2
cdr3_nt: TGTGCCAGCAGTTATGGGGAATCCACACTCTATGGCTACACCTTC
cdr3_aa: CASSYGESTLYGYTF

d_call: -
clone_size: -
v_call: TRBV5-1
j_call: TRBJ2-5
cdr3_nt: TGCGCCAGCAGCTTCGGACAGTCCCAAGAGACCCAGTACTTC
cdr3_aa: CASSFGQSQETQYF

d_call: -
clone_size: -
v_call: TRBV7-9
j_call: TRBJ2-5
cdr3_nt: TGTGCCAGCAGCTTTCTTCGAGGGGAGACCCAGTACTTC
cdr3_aa: CASSFLRGETQYF

d_call: TRBD1
clone_size: -
v_call: TRBV7-6
j_call: TRBJ2-1
cdr3_nt: TGTGCCAGCAGCCGGGACAGGGGGCGCAGGTCCTACAATGAGCAGTTCTTC
cdr3_aa: CASSRDRGRRSYNEQFF

d_call: -
clone_size: -
v_call: TRBV5-1
j_call: TRBJ2-7
cdr3_nt: TGCGCCAGCAGCCCCCTGGGGAACGAGCAGTACTTC
cdr3_aa: CASSPLGNEQYF

d_call: -
clone_size: -
v_call: TRBV11-2
j_call: TRBJ1-4
cdr3_nt: TGTGCCAGCAGCTTAGCAGCAAGTGAAAAACTGTTTTTT
cdr3_aa: CASSLAASEKLFF

d_call: -
clone_size: -
v_call: TRBV9
j_call: TRBJ2-1
cdr3_nt: TGTGCCAGCAGCGTAGCCGCGGGGGCGACCTACAATGAGCAGTTCTTC
cdr3_aa: CASSVAAGATYNEQFF

d_call: TRBD1
clone_size: -
v_call: TRBV6-1
j_call: TRBJ2-7
cdr3_nt: TGTGCCAGCAGCCTCGACAGGGGCATGTACGAGCAGTACTTC
cdr3_aa: CASSLDRGMYEQYF

d_call: -
clone_size: few
v_call: TRBV5-1
j_call: TRBJ2-7
cdr3_nt: TGCGCCAGCAGCTTCACGACACAAGTTTATTACGAGCAGTACTTC
cdr3_aa: CASSFTTQVYYEQYF

d_call: TRBD2
clone_size: -
v_call: TRBV5-1
j_call: TRBJ2-1
cdr3_nt: TGCGCCAGCAGCGTTAGCGGGGGGGCCAATGAGCAGTTCTTC
cdr3_aa: CASSVSGGANEQFF

d_call: TRBD2
clone_size: -
v_call: TRBV4-2
j_call: TRBJ2-2
cdr3_nt: TGTGCCAGCAGCCCCTTGCGGGGGGGCACCGGGGAGCTGTTTTTT
cdr3_aa: CASSPLRGGTGELFF

d_call: -
clone_size: once
v_call: TRBV7-9
j_call: TRBJ2-5
cdr3_nt: TGTGCCAGCAGCGCCCGGGACGGGTTAGAGACCCAGTACTTC
cdr3_aa: CASSARDGLETQYF

d_call: -
clone_size: -
v_call: TRBV10-2
j_call: TRBJ1-2
cdr3_nt: TGCGCCAGCAGTTTAGACGCTCCCTACCTTAACTATGGCTACACCTTC
cdr3_aa: CASSLDAPYLNYGYTF

d_call: -
clone_size: -
v_call: TRBV9
j_call: TRBJ1-2
cdr3_nt: TGTGCCAGCAGCCCTTCTAGATCCACTAACTATGGCTACACCTTC
cdr3_aa: CASSPSRSTNYGYTF

d_call: TRBD2
clone_size: -
v_call: TRBV12-5
j_call: TRBJ2-1
cdr3_nt: TGTGCTAGTGGTCCTGGGGGCGGGGGGGCTTTAAATGAGCAGTTCTTC
cdr3_aa: CASGPGGGGALNEQFF

d_call: TRBD1
clone_size: -
v_call: TRBV14
j_call: TRBJ2-6
cdr3_nt: TGTGCCAGCAGCCCCCCGGGACAGGGTTTCGTTGCGGCCAACGTCCTGACTTTC
cdr3_aa: CASSPPGQGFVAANVLTF

d_call: -
clone_size: -
v_call: TRBV11-2
j_call: TRBJ1-1
cdr3_nt: TGTGCCAGCAGCCCAGGGACGACTGAAGCTTTCTTT
cdr3_aa: CASSPGTTEAFF

d_call: -
clone_size: -
v_call: TRBV11-3
j_call: TRBJ1-6
cdr3_nt: TGTGCCAGCAGCTTAGTGGGGGGTTTTAATTCACCCCTCCACTTT
cdr3_aa: CASSLVGGFNSPLHF

d_call: -
clone_size: -
v_call: TRBV11-3
j_call: TRBJ2-1
cdr3_nt: TGTGCCAGCAGCCGAGAGGGCGCAGTCGACGAGCAGTTCTTC
cdr3_aa: CASSREGAVDEQFF

d_call: -
clone_size: -
v_call: TRBV5-6
j_call: TRBJ1-2
cdr3_nt: TGTGCCAGCAGCTTGGGGGGGTCCGCCTATGGCTACACCTTC
cdr3_aa: CASSLGGSAYGYTF

d_call: TRBD2
clone_size: -
v_call: TRBV6-5
j_call: TRBJ2-7
cdr3_nt: TGTGCCAGCAGACAAGGACTAGCGGGCTCCTACGAGCAGTACTTC
cdr3_aa: CASRQGLAGSYEQYF